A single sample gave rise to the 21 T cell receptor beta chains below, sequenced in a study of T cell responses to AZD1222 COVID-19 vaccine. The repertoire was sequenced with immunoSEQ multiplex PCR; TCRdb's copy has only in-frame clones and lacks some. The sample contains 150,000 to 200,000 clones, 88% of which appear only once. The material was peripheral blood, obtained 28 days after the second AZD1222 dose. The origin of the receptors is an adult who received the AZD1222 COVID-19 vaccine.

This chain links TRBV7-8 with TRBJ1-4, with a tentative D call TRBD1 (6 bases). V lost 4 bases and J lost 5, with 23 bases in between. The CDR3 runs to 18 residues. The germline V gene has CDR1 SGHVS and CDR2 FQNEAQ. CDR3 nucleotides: TGTGCCAGCAGCTCTCCGGGTGGCGTCCAGGGGCGGAATGAAAAACTGTTTTTT. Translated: CASSSPGGVQGRNEKLFF.

The CDR3, as DNA: TGTGCCAGCAGGGACGGGACAGGGATTGGCTACACCTTC. It is translated as CASRDGTGIGYTF. V gene TRBV6-5 combines with J gene TRBJ1-2; the match to TRBD1 covers 9 bases. The germline CDR1 and CDR2 sequences are MNHEY and SVGAGI. The CDR3 spans 13 residues. The J segment lost 7 bases and the V segment lost 6 bases, leaving 6 bases of the junction unmatched.

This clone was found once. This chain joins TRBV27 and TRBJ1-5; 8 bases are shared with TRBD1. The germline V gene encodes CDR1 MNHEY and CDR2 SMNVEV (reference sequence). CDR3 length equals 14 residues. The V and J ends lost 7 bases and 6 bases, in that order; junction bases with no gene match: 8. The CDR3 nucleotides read TGTGCCAGCAAAACCGCAGGGGGCATTCAGCCCCAGCATTTT. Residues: CASKTAGGIQPQHF.

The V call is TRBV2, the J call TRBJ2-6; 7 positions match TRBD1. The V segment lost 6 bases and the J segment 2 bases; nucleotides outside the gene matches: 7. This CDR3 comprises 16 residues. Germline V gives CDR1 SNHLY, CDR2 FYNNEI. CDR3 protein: CASRLQGTAGANVLTF. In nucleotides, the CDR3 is TGTGCCAGCAGATTACAGGGGACGGCTGGGGCCAACGTCCTGACTTTC.

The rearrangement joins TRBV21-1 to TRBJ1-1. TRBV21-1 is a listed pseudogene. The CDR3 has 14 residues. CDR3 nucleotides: TGTGCCAGCAGCAAAGCACCCATGAACACTGAAGCTTTCTTT. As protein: CASSKAPMNTEAFF.

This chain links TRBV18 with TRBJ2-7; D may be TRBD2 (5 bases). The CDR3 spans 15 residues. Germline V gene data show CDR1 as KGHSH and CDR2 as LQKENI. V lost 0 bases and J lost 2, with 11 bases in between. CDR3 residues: CASSPPVRGTYEQYF. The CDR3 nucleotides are TGTGCCAGCTCACCACCGGTTAGAGGGACCTACGAGCAGTACTTC. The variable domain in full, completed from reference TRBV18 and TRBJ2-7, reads NAGVMQNPRHLVRRRGQEARLRCSPMKGHSHVYWYRQLPEEGLKFMVYLQKENIIDESGMPKERFSAEFPKEGPSILRIQQVVRGDSAAYFCASSPPVRGTYEQYFGPGTRLTVT.

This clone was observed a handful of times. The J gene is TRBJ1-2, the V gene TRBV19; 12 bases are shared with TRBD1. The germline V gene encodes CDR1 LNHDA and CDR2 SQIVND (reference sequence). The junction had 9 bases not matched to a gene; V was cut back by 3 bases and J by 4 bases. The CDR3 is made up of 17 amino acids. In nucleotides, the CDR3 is TGTGCCAGTAGTATCGGGACAGGGGGCTCTGTTGTCTATGGCTACACCTTC. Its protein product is CASSIGTGGSVVYGYTF.

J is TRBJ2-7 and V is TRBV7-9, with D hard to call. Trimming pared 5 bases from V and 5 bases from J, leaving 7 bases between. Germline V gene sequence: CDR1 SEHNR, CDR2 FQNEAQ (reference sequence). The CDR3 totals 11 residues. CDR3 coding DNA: TGTGCCAGCAGCCAATCTAACGAGCAGTACTTC. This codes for CASSQSNEQYF.

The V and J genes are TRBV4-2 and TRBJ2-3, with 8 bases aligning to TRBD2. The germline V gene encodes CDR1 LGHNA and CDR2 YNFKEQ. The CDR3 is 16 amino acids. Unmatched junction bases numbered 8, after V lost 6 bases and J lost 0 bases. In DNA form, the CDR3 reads TGTGCCAGCAGGGCCACCGGGGGGGATAGCACAGATACGCAGTATTTT. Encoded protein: CASRATGGDSTDTQYF.

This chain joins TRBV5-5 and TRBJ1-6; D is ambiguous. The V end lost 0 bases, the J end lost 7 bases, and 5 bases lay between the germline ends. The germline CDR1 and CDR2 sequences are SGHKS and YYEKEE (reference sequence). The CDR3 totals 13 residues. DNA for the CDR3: TGTGCCAGCAGCTTGGGCCGGAATTCACCCCTCCACTTT. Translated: CASSLGRNSPLHF.

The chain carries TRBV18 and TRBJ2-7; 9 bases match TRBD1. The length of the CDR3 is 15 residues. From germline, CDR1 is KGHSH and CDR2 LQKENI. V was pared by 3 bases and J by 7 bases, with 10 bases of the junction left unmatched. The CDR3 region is CASSPQPGQGGEQYF. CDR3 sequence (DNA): TGTGCCAGCTCACCCCAACCGGGACAGGGAGGGGAGCAGTACTTC.

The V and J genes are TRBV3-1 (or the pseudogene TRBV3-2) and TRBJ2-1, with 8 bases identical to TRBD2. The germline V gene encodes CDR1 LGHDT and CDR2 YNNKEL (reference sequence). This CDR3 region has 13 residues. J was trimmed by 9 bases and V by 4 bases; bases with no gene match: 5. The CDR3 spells CASSLGLASEQFF. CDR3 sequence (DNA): TGTGCCAGCAGCCTAGGACTAGCTAGTGAGCAGTTCTTC.

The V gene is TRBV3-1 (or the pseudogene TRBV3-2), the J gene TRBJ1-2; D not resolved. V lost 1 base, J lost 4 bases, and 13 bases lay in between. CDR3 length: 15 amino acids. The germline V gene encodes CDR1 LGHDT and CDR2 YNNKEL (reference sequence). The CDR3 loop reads CASSQAPGVGYGYTF. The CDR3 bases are TGTGCCAGCAGCCAAGCTCCGGGCGTGGGCTATGGCTACACCTTC.

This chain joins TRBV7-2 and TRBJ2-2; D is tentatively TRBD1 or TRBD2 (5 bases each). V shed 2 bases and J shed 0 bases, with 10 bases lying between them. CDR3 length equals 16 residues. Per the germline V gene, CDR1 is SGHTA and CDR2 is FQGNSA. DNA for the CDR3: TGTGCCAGCAGCTTATTTGGGGGTTCGAACACCGGGGAGCTGTTTTTT. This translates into CASSLFGGSNTGELFF.

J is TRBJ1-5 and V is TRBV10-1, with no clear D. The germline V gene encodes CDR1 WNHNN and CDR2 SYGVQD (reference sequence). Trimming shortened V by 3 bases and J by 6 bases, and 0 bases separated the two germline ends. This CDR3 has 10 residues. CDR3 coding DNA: TGCGCCAGCAGTGATCAGCCCCAGCATTTT. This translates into CASSDQPQHF.

The CDR3 is CASSQGGTSGGIYNEQFF. CDR3 nucleotide sequence: TGCGCCAGCAGCCAGGGCGGGACTAGCGGGGGCATATACAATGAGCAGTTCTTC. This chain uses TRBV4-1 with TRBJ2-1; TRBD2 matches at 14 bases. CDR1 MGHRA and CDR2 YSYEKL come from the germline V gene. V gave up 3 bases and J gave up 4 bases; unmatched junction bases: 8. The CDR3 loop spans 18 amino acids.

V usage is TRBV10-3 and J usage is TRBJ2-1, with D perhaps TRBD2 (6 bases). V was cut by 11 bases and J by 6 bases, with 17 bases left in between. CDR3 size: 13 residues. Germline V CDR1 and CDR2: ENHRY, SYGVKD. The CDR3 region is CAAAPPLANEQFF. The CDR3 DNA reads TGTGCCGCGGCGCCGCCACTAGCCAATGAGCAGTTCTTC.

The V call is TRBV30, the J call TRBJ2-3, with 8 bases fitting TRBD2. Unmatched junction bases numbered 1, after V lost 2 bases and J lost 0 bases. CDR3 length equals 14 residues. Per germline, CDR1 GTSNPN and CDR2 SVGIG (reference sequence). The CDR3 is CAWSIAGSTDTQYF. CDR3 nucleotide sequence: TGTGCCTGGAGTATAGCGGGGAGCACAGATACGCAGTATTTT.

CDR3 residues: CASGQGRGFWAFF. The CDR3 DNA reads as TGTGCCAGTGGACAGGGCCGGGGTTTTTGGGCTTTCTTT. V is TRBV19 and J is TRBJ1-1; 8 bases agree with TRBD1. V was clipped by 8 bases and J by 11 bases; unmatched bases: 13. The CDR3 length is 13 residues. CDR1 and CDR2 from the germline V gene are LNHDA and SQIVND (reference sequence).

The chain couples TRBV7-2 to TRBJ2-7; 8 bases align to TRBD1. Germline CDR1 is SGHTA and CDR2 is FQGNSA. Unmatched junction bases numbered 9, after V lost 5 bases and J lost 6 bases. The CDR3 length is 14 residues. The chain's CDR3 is CASSPRQGRSEQYF. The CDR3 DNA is TGTGCCAGCAGCCCTCGACAGGGGAGGAGCGAGCAGTACTTC.

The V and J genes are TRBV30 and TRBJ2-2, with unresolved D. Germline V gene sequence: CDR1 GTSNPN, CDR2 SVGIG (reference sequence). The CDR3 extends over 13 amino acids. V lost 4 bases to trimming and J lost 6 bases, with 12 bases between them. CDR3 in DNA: TGTGCCTGGAAGAACACCGGGCCCGGGGAGCTGTTTTTT. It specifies CAWKNTGPGELFF.